This T cell receptor (beta chain) was sequenced in a study of cytomegalovirus exposure and HLA in healthy donors. PCR amplification relied on 60 Vbeta primers (plus 13 Jbeta primers). Sequenced by immunoSEQ multiplex PCR; TCRdb stores in-frame clones only, minus some. The data contain 65,000 to 90,000 clones, 79% of them seen just once; the ten biggest clones take up 2% to 2.5%. In germline, CDR1 is MGHRA, CDR2 YSYEKL. V lost 1 base and J 6 bases, leaving 6 bases between the germline ends. The CDR3 loop spans 12 amino acids. J is TRBJ1-2 and V is TRBV4-1; perhaps TRBD1 as D (5 bases). The source of this sequence is a man in his thirties or forties in good health and CMV-seronegative. Sequenced input: PBMCs. The CDR3 loop is CASSQGQNGYTF. The CDR3 DNA follows: TGCGCCAGCAGCCAAGGACAGAATGGCTACACCTTC.